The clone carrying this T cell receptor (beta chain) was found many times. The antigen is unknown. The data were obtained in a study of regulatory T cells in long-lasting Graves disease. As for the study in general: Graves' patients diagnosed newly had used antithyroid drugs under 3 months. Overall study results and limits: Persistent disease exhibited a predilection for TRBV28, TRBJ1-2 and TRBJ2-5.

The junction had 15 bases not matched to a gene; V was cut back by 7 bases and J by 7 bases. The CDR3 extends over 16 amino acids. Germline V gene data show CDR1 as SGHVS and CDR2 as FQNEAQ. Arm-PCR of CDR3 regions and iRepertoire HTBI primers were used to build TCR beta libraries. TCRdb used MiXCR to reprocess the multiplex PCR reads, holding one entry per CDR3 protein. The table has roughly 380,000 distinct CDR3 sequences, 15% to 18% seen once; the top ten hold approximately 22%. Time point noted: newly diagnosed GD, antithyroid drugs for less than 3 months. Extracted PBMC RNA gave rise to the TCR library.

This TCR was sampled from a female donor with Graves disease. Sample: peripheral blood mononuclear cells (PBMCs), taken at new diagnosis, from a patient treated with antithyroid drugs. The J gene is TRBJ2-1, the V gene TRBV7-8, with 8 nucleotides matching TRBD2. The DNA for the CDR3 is TGTGCCAGCATCCCTAAGCGGGAGAGGGCCGTGAATGAGCAGTTCTTC. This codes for CASIPKRERAVNEQFF.